These 10 T cell receptor beta chains originate from one sample sequenced in a study of molecular identifiers for immune sequencing clone quantification. Each CDR3 protein is one row after TCRdb ran MiXCR on the PCR reads. Found here are about 630,000 distinct CDR3 sequences, about 25% of them singletons; the top ten hold 0.78%. The source material was naive CD8+ T cells from blood, with Jurkat cell RNA spiked in. Subset denoted: FACS-sorted CD8+CD4-CCR7+CD45RA+ naive T cells. All receptors derive from a human donor in good health. Some libraries in this study had Jurkat cell RNA spiked in.

The chain employs TRBV12-3 or TRBV12-4 and TRBJ2-7, with TRBD1 identical over 7 bases. Unmatched junction bases numbered 9, after V lost 6 bases and J lost 1 base. This CDR3 is built from 15 residues. CDR3 sequence: CASSIEQGRSYEQYF. In nucleotides, the CDR3 is TGTGCCAGCAGCATTGAACAGGGGCGGTCCTACGAGCAGTACTTC.

Many counts were recorded for this clonotype. The chain couples TRBV4-3 to TRBJ2-7, with 10 nucleotides matching TRBD1. V lost 4 bases and J lost 4; bases outside the gene matches: 4. The germline gives CDR1 LGHNA, CDR2 YSLEER. The CDR3 totals 14 residues. The DNA for the CDR3 is TGCGCCAGCAGCCCGACAGGGGGCGAATACGAGCAGTACTTC. Protein sequence: CASSPTGGEYEQYF.

V usage is TRBV6-5 and J usage is TRBJ1-1; a possible D gene is TRBD1 (6 bases). The CDR3 has 15 residues. V lost 2 bases and J lost 3, with 13 bases in between. CDR1 MNHEY and CDR2 SVGAGI come from the germline V gene. The CDR3 DNA follows: TGTGCCAGCAGTTACGCGGGGCAGGGGTACACTGAAGCTTTCTTT. It translates to CASSYAGQGYTEAFF.

This clonotype was counted many times. The chain combines TRBV20-1 with TRBJ1-5; 7 bases agree with TRBD1. V shed 5 bases and J 3 bases; nucleotides not matched to a gene: 10. The V gene's germline CDR1 is DFQATT and CDR2 SNEGSKA (reference sequence). CDR3 length equals 15 residues. The CDR3 is CSADRDGWFNQPQHF. The CDR3, as DNA: TGCAGTGCTGACAGGGATGGGTGGTTCAATCAGCCCCAGCATTTT.

This chain links TRBV7-8 with TRBJ1-3, with D unclear. CDR1 is SGHVS and CDR2 is FQNEAQ in the germline V gene. This CDR3 is built from 16 residues. With 2 bases removed from V and 0 bases from J, the gap between germline ends came to 11 bases. The CDR3 region has the DNA TGTGCCAGCAGCTTATCAGTAGACGCCTCTGGAAACACCATATATTTT. This sequence encodes CASSLSVDASGNTIYF.

About this clonotype: The conserved phenylalanine or tryptophan is not found at the CDR3 terminus, so this likely reflects a read error. The DNA is left out, because the CDR3 cannot be placed on it with certainty; the CDR3 is given as TCRdb lists it. The rearrangement uses TRBV28 and TRBJ1-1; the DNA was not compared with TRBD1, the D call given in the table. Counting both end residues, the CDR3 totals 14 amino acids. Per the germline V gene, CDR1 is MDHEN and CDR2 is SYDVKM. CDR3 in amino acids: CASSPHGASTEAYL.

This clonotype has ten or more counts. The chain couples TRBV6-5 to TRBJ1-1, with 8 bases matching TRBD1. The length of the CDR3 is 13 residues. V lost 6 bases to trimming and J lost 4 bases; unmatched junction nucleotides: 4. Germline lookup yields CDR1 MNHEY and CDR2 SVGAGI. The CDR3 DNA reads TGTGCCAGCAGGAATGACAGGGGCACTGAAGCTTTCTTT. It specifies CASRNDRGTEAFF.

With respect to this clonotype: A much larger clone sits a single nucleotide away, making a read error possible. The rearrangement joins TRBV2 to TRBJ1-2; D is possibly TRBD1 (5 bases). Germline CDR1 SNHLY, CDR2 FYNNEI. CDR3 length equals 14 residues. The CDR3 is CASSEDNLNYGCTF. CDR3 DNA: TGTGCCAGCAGTGAGGACAACCTTAACTATGGCTGCACCTTC.

The rearrangement joins TRBV19 to TRBJ2-1, with D perhaps assigned TRBD1 or TRBD2 (5 bases each). This CDR3 is 13 amino acids long. Germline CDR1 reads LNHDA; CDR2 reads SQIVND (reference sequence). Trimming pared 6 bases from V and 6 bases from J, leaving 12 bases between. CDR3 loop: CASSPGPLNEQFF. The CDR3 DNA is TGTGCCAGTAGCCCGGGACCCCTCAATGAGCAGTTCTTC.

This clonotype was counted only a few times. CDR3: CASMDYLQETQYF. CDR3 sequence (DNA): TGTGCCAGTATGGACTACCTCCAAGAGACCCAGTACTTC. This chain uses TRBV19 with TRBJ2-5; TRBD2 is a possible D gene (6 bases). V lost 7 bases, J lost 1 base, and 10 bases lay in between. The CDR3 length is 13 residues. The germline V gene has CDR1 LNHDA and CDR2 SQIVND (reference sequence).